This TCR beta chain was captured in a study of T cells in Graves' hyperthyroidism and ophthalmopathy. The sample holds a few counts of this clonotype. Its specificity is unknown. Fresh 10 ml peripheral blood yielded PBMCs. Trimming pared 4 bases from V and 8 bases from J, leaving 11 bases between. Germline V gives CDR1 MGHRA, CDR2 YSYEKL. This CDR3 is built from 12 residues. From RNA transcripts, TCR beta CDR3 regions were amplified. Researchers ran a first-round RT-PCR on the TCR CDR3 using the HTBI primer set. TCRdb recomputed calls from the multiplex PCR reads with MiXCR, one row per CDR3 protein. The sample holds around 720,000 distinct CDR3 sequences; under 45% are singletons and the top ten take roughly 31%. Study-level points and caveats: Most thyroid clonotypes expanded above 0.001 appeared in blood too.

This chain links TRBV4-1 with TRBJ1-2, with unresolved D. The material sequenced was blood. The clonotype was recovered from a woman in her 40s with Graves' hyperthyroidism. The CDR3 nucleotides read TGCGCCAGCAGCCGCCTGATTAGAGGCTACACCTTC. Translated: CASSRLIRGYTF.